This T cell receptor beta chain came from a study of blood T cells in healthy people across ages. As to this clonotype: Its target is not known.

The study isolated at least 6.5 million PBMCs from each sample. Per sample, extraction of total RNA gave at least 5.5 micrograms in every case. V was pared by 1 base and J by 6 bases, with 12 bases between. CDR1 and CDR2 from the germline V gene are LGHNA and YSLEER. The CDR3 has 14 amino acids. Using a J-beta primer mix together with a sample-barcoded 5' primer, a second PCR was run for roughly 6 to 12 cycles. Using its own MiXCR run on the 5' RACE reads, TCRdb lists one record per CDR3 protein. The repertoire holds some 1,800,000 distinct CDR3 sequences, with approximately 39% as singletons. Study-wide results and limits: TCR beta diversity per million T cells fell roughly linearly with age.

Sequences were obtained from blood. The clonotype comes from a human donor in good health. The chain uses TRBV4-3 and TRBJ1-1; D gene unclear. The CDR3 coding sequence is TGCGCCAGCAGCCAAGGGAATGTGGTAGCTGAAGCTTTCTTT. This encodes CASSQGNVVAEAFF.